The 27 T cell receptor beta chains presented below share a single source sample, sequenced in a study of blood T cells in healthy people across ages. Then a second PCR, running roughly 7 to 11 cycles, was carried out with a sample-barcoded 5' primer and a J-beta primer mix. A single record per CDR3 protein comes from TCRdb applying MiXCR to the 5' RACE reads. The sample lists fewer than 2,000,000 distinct CDR3 sequences, about 32% occurring once. Sequences were obtained from blood. These receptors all come from a woman aged 25 to 45 in good health.

Ten or more counts support this clonotype. The rearrangement joins TRBV5-1 to TRBJ1-2; 8 bases fit TRBD1. After removal of 1 base from V and 10 bases from J, the junction contained 15 bases not matched to a gene. Germline V gene data show CDR1 as SGHRS and CDR2 as YFSETQ. The CDR3 runs 16 residues. The CDR3: CASSLRNAVDRGLYTF. The DNA of the CDR3 is TGCGCCAGCAGCTTGCGAAACGCCGTTGACAGGGGACTCTACACCTTC.

V gene TRBV9 combines with J gene TRBJ2-1, with D perhaps being TRBD1 or TRBD2 (6 bases each). Germline values: CDR1 SGDLS, CDR2 YYNGEE. This CDR3 is 16 amino acids long. Trimming took off 4 bases at V and 8 bases at J, with 22 bases between the two ends. The CDR3 nucleotides are TGTGCCAGCAGCAACATCGACCTGGAGGGGGGCGATGAGCAGTTCTTC. This sequence encodes CASSNIDLEGGDEQFF.

V and J are TRBV7-3 and TRBJ2-2; D is ambiguous. The CDR3 contains 18 residues. V was cut by 0 bases and J by 0 bases, with 14 bases left in between. From germline, CDR1 is SGHTA and CDR2 FQGTGA. The CDR3 region has the DNA TGTGCCAGCAGCTTAACGGTCCAGCGATCCCCGAACACCGGGGAGCTGTTTTTT. Protein product: CASSLTVQRSPNTGELFF.

The chain employs TRBV3-1 and TRBJ2-1, with a possible D match to TRBD2 (7 bases). V dropped 11 bases and J dropped 6 bases, with 20 bases sitting between them. Germline V gene sequence: CDR1 LGHDT, CDR2 YNNKEL (reference sequence). The CDR3 length is 14 residues. CDR3: CAPGVEGGGNEQFF. The DNA for the CDR3 is TGTGCCCCAGGAGTCGAGGGAGGGGGCAATGAGCAGTTCTTC.

In its sample, this clonotype was seen a few times. The V call is TRBV29-1, the J call TRBJ2-7; D remains unclear. Germline CDR1 is SQVTM and CDR2 is ANQGSEA. The CDR3 runs to 14 residues. Trimming shortened V by 4 bases and J by 3 bases, and 16 bases separated the two germline ends. CDR3 in amino acids: CSVGAGLSVYEQYF. The CDR3 DNA reads TGCAGCGTTGGAGCAGGCTTATCGGTCTACGAGCAGTACTTC.

A few counts support this clonotype. V usage is TRBV20-1 and J usage is TRBJ1-2; D gene ambiguous. The CDR3 contains 10 residues. CDR1 is DFQATT and CDR2 is SNEGSKA in the germline V gene (reference sequence). The germline V and J ends were trimmed by 1 base and 6 bases, with 3 bases remaining between them. CDR3 nucleotide sequence: TGCAGTGCTAGAGTTAATGGCTACACCTTC. Translating it yields CSARVNGYTF.

V gene TRBV12-3 or TRBV12-4 combines with J gene TRBJ1-1; D may be TRBD1 (6 bases). The length of the CDR3 is 13 residues. V shed 5 bases and J shed 3 bases, with 10 bases lying between them. CDR3 residues: CASSTGQYTEAFF. CDR3 DNA: TGTGCCAGCAGTACAGGACAGTACACTGAAGCTTTCTTT.

The chain employs TRBV4-1 and TRBJ2-5, with D perhaps matching TRBD2 (6 bases). Germline CDR1 and CDR2: MGHRA and YSYEKL. V lost 1 base and J lost 7, with 7 bases in between. This CDR3 region has 12 residues. The CDR3 nucleotides read TGCGCCAGCAGCCAAGCCGGGAGGACCCAGTACTTC. This gives the protein CASSQAGRTQYF.

The chain recombines TRBV20-1 with TRBJ2-7; D unresolved. Trimming stripped 1 base from V and 3 bases from J, with 13 bases between. Germline V gene data show CDR1 as DFQATT and CDR2 as SNEGSKA (reference sequence). The CDR3 is made up of 14 amino acids. Here the CDR3 DNA reads TGCAGTGCTAGAGTCGGCAGTACAAACTACGAGCAGTACTTC. Protein product: CSARVGSTNYEQYF.

This clonotype has a count of ten or more. This sequence joins TRBV7-2 and TRBJ2-1, with D tentatively TRBD2 (6 bases). Deletions cut 0 bases from V and 7 bases from J, with 16 bases between. The CDR3 extends over 16 amino acids. The V gene's germline CDR1 is SGHTA and CDR2 FQGNSA. This CDR3 reads CASSLAGLVTRNEQFF. The CDR3 DNA is TGTGCCAGCAGCTTAGCGGGACTCGTGACTAGGAATGAGCAGTTCTTC. The full variable domain, rest sourced from reference TRBV7-2 and TRBJ2-1, is GAGVSQSPSNKVTEKGKDVELRCDPISGHTALYWYRQSLGQGLEFLIYFQGNSAPDKSGLPSDRFSAERTGGSVSTLTIQRTQQEDSAVYLCASSLAGLVTRNEQFFGPGTRLTVL.

The gene calls are TRBV5-5 and TRBJ1-5; tentatively, D is TRBD1 (5 bases). CDR1 SGHKS and CDR2 YYEKEE come from the germline V gene (reference sequence). Trimming cost V 4 bases and J 2 bases, with 10 bases left between them. The CDR3 contains 14 residues. The CDR3, as DNA: TGTGCCAGCAGCCTCGAGACAGGCAATCAGCCCCAGCATTTT. It codes for CASSLETGNQPQHF.

This clonotype turned up a few times. This sequence joins TRBV7-9 and TRBJ1-1; TRBD1 is a possible D gene (6 bases). The ends were cut back, 4 bases at V and 5 bases at J, with 17 bases in the middle. Germline CDR1 SEHNR, CDR2 FQNEAQ (reference sequence). The CDR3 sequence is 15 residues long. Here the CDR3 DNA reads TGTGCCAGCAGCTCTCTCGCCGGGGGCGGAACTGAAGCTTTCTTT. It codes for CASSSLAGGGTEAFF.

The rearrangement joins TRBV3-1 to TRBJ2-7; D unclear. The CDR3 is 17 amino acids. Trimming cost V 0 bases and J 2 bases, with 17 bases left between them. Germline V lookup: CDR1 LGHDT, CDR2 YNNKEL (reference sequence). The CDR3, as DNA: TGTGCCAGCAGCCAAGATTATACCCCCAACAGCCCCTACGAGCAGTACTTC. Translated: CASSQDYTPNSPYEQYF.

A few counts support this clonotype. V gene TRBV7-2 combines with J gene TRBJ2-3, with D unclear. Between the trimmed V and J ends, which lost 4 bases and 6 bases, there was a span of 8 bases. Germline V gene sequence: CDR1 SGHTA, CDR2 FQGNSA. The CDR3 loop spans 12 amino acids. In nucleotides, the CDR3 is TGTGCCAGCAGCTCCCCAGTGGATACGCAGTATTTT. Amino acid sequence: CASSSPVDTQYF.

This chain uses TRBV13 with TRBJ1-4; D is unresolved. The CDR3 sequence is 15 residues long. Trimming cost V 5 bases and J 7 bases, with 17 bases left between them. The germline V gene encodes CDR1 PRHDT and CDR2 FYEKMQ (reference sequence). The CDR3 bases are TGTGCCAGCAGCGAGAGAGGAAGGGCGGGTGAAAAACTGTTTTTT. This gives the protein CASSERGRAGEKLFF.

This clonotype appeared a few times. The gene calls are TRBV30 and TRBJ1-1; D might be TRBD1 (6 bases). V shed 4 bases and J shed 8 bases, with 11 bases lying between them. This CDR3 comprises 11 residues. Per the germline V gene, CDR1 is GTSNPN and CDR2 is SVGIG (reference sequence). CDR3 in DNA: TGTGCCTGGAACAGGGCCCCGGAAGCTTTCTTT. Translation: CAWNRAPEAFF.

This clonotype has only one observation. A much larger clonotype is one base distant, so this may be a read error. The chain recombines TRBV6-5 with TRBJ1-1; D is undetermined. The CDR3 covers 14 residues. The V end lost 2 bases, the J end lost 1 base, and 8 bases lay between the germline ends. In germline, CDR1 is MNHEY, CDR2 SVGAGI. CDR3 DNA sequence: TGTGCCAGCAGTTACCGTCCGGAGAACACTGAAGCTTTCTTT. Translation gives CASSYRPENTEAFF.

The chain links TRBV2 to TRBJ1-1; 9 bases line up with TRBD1. The germline gives CDR1 SNHLY, CDR2 FYNNEI. This CDR3 has 14 residues. The ends lost 9 bases at V and 1 base at J; junction bases unmatched: 6. The CDR3 here is CARGQGRGNTEAFF. Written as DNA, the CDR3 is TGTGCCAGGGGACAGGGACGAGGGAACACTGAAGCTTTCTTT.

On this clonotype itself: One end of the junction is discordant with germline, which a read error may explain. The chain carries TRBV7-9 and TRBJ2-3; D is ambiguous. Per germline, CDR1 SEHNR and CDR2 FQNEAQ (reference sequence). The CDR3 extends over 13 amino acids. The CDR3 region is CSSSSLGTDTQYF. The CDR3 DNA is TGTTCCAGCAGCTCCCTAGGCACAGACACGCAGTATTTT. Filled out from reference TRBV7-9 and TRBJ2-3, the complete variable domain reads DTGVSQNPRHKITKRGQNVTFRCDPISEHNRLYWYRQTLGQGPEFLTYFQNEAQLEKSRLLSDRFSAERPKGSFSTLEIQRTEQGDSAMYLCSSSSLGTDTQYFGPGTRLTVL.

This clonotype was found a few times. The CDR3: CASSPGQGKDQPQHF. In DNA form, the CDR3 reads TGCGCCAGCAGCCCCGGACAGGGGAAGGATCAGCCCCAGCATTTT. The chain combines TRBV5-1 with TRBJ1-5, with TRBD1 identical over 9 bases. Germline CDR1 SGHRS, CDR2 YFSETQ. V trimming: 4 bases; J trimming: 5 bases; junction bases outside the gene matches: 7. This CDR3 has 15 amino acids.

The chain joins TRBV28 to TRBJ1-2; weak D call: TRBD1 (6 bases). Trimming shortened V by 6 bases and J by 3 bases, and 14 bases separated the two germline ends. Per germline, CDR1 MDHEN and CDR2 SYDVKM. The CDR3 has 14 residues. The CDR3 nucleotides read TGTGCCAGCAGGCTGCCAGGGGAGGACTATGGCTACACCTTC. Encoded protein: CASRLPGEDYGYTF.

CDR3 in amino acids: CASSLGGTRVHEQYF. The CDR3 DNA is TGTGCCAGCAGTTTAGGAGGGACTAGGGTCCACGAGCAGTACTTC. The chain has TRBV12-3 or TRBV12-4 and TRBJ2-7; TRBD2 aligns across 8 bases. The CDR3 totals 15 residues. Trimming took 1 base from V and 5 from J; bases not matched to a gene: 7.

The table lists this clonotype with a few counts. The J gene is TRBJ1-1, the V gene TRBV4-2, with D unresolved. The V and J ends lost 0 bases and 5 bases respectively, with 16 bases between them. Germline V gene sequence: CDR1 LGHNA, CDR2 YNFKEQ. The CDR3 is 16 amino acids. The CDR3, as DNA: TGTGCCAGCAGCCAAGAATTTCAAAGCCGAGGGACTGAAGCTTTCTTT. Amino acids: CASSQEFQSRGTEAFF.

Points on this clonotype: The junction departs from the called germline gene at one end, perhaps through a read error. The gene calls are TRBV20-1 and TRBJ2-1; 10 bases agree with TRBD2. The germline gives CDR1 DFQATT, CDR2 SNEGSKA (reference sequence). The CDR3 consists of 14 residues. CDR3 protein: CSARGLAVYNERFF. CDR3 bases: TGCAGTGCTCGCGGACTAGCGGTCTACAATGAGCGGTTCTTC.

The chain carries TRBV12-3 or TRBV12-4 and TRBJ2-5; a possible D gene is TRBD2 (7 bases). The end of the DNA is better explained by TRBJ2-7, so the J call may be wrong. The CDR3 is 14 residues long. CDR3 loop: CASSLATRGGEQYF. CDR3 coding DNA: TGTGCCAGCAGTTTAGCCACAAGGGGGGGCGAGCAGTACTTC.

This clonotype was found many times. The DNA for the CDR3 is TGTGCCAGCAGTTACTCTAGCTCCGAGCAGTACTTC. Its protein product is CASSYSSSEQYF. The rearrangement links TRBV6-6 to TRBJ2-7; D not resolved. The CDR3 sequence is 12 residues long. Germline CDR1 and CDR2: MNHNY and SVGAGI (reference sequence). Deletions cut 0 bases from V and 6 bases from J, with 6 bases between.

This clonotype was recorded at least ten times. The chain recombines TRBV4-2 with TRBJ2-7, with 7 nucleotides matching TRBD1. Germline assignment: CDR1 LGHNA and CDR2 YNFKEQ. The ends lost 1 base at V and 2 bases at J; junction bases unmatched: 11. The CDR3 loop spans 17 amino acids. The CDR3 nucleotides read TGTGCCAGCAGCCAAGGAGTAGCGACAGGGCCCCCCTACGAGCAGTACTTC. Translated, it gives CASSQGVATGPPYEQYF.